This is a list of T cell receptor beta chains from one sample in a study of patients and donors after allogeneic stem cell transplantation. Via MiXCR, TCRdb re-called the RT-PCR reads, giving one row per CDR3 protein. This repertoire shows approximately 150,000 distinct CDR3 sequences, about 32% found once; its top ten account for roughly 3%. Sequencing was carried out using blood, either unsorted or a sorted T cell fraction (not recorded which). The receptors come from a human donor who was either an allogeneic HSCT recipient or a stem cell or donor lymphocyte infusion donor (not recorded which). It is not recorded whose cells these are; they may come from a transplant donor. Each CDR3 is given without its conserved first and last residue. Each record gives: V gene, J gene, CDR3 protein.

TRBV7-8,TRBJ1-2,ASVPGQGVIGYT
TRBV7-7,TRBJ1-2,ASSPWTGGEDGYT
TRBV27,TRBJ1-6,ASSFSYNSPLH
TRBV20-1,TRBJ1-1,SASPGSNTEAF
TRBV5-1,TRBJ1-4,ASSEGGRGREKLF
TRBV20-1,TRBJ1-2,LGAQTNYGYT
TRBV5-1,TRBJ2-1,ASREKTGDEQF
TRBV6-5,TRBJ2-7,ASSYLGQGIYEQY
TRBV29-1,TRBJ2-1,SYLAGGSYNEQF
TRBV25-1,TRBJ2-6,ASSEWGRSARPSGANVLT
TRBV20-1,TRBJ2-1,SAPPAYNEQF
TRBV24-1,TRBJ2-5,ATSDSDNRDRGPETQY
TRBV7-2,TRBJ2-5,ASSRDRNQETQY
TRBV27,TRBJ2-1,ASRGLNPSYNEQF
TRBV10-3,TRBJ1-2,AISAPHPRGDVYGYT
TRBV20-1,TRBJ1-4,SARDPDRTEKLF
TRBV20-1,TRBJ2-6,SVPRPGANVLT
TRBV30,TRBJ2-3,AWSRSGINTDTQY
TRBV6-2/TRBV6-3,TRBJ2-1,ASSGGLVATFNEQF
TRBV12-3/TRBV12-4,TRBJ1-3,ASSFRDRARDTIY
TRBV3-1,TRBJ2-7,ASSERGLGDEQY
TRBV6-2/TRBV6-3,TRBJ1-1,ASRYRNTEAF
TRBV10-3,TRBJ1-2,AISVGGAFTPLGT
TRBV4-2,TRBJ2-7,ASSQERLAGEQY
TRBV10-3,TRBJ2-7,AIKGRREGYEQY
TRBV28,TRBJ2-1,ASSFLSGEQF
TRBV5-1,TRBJ1-1,ASRLTFGTEAF
TRBV3-1,TRBJ1-3,ASSQAPGGASGNTIY
TRBV6-5,TRBJ2-5,ASSYGGQTQETQY
TRBV20-1,TRBJ2-2,SAPRLAGNTGELF
TRBV19,TRBJ2-7,ASSSGTYEQY
TRBV12-3/TRBV12-4,TRBJ2-6,ASNRLSGANVLT
TRBV6-5,TRBJ2-3,ASSARGALTDTQY
TRBV5-1,TRBJ2-5,ASSLAQQPGETQY
TRBV7-2,TRBJ1-3,ASNYYQTGNTIY
TRBV28,TRBJ1-5,ASSLAGAYRPQH
TRBV9,TRBJ1-2,ASSTWTGSYGYT
TRBV12-3/TRBV12-4,TRBJ1-2,ASSFPTKGPHGYT
TRBV5-1,TRBJ2-1,ASSSQTSRQF
TRBV10-3,TRBJ2-7,AIRGGYGTGTHYEQY
TRBV7-6,TRBJ2-1,ASSLEASGRRGNEQF
TRBV20-1,TRBJ1-5,SARALDLNQPQH
TRBV6-6,TRBJ2-2,ASSYAASENTGELF
TRBV4-3,TRBJ2-1,ASSQDWTESYNEQF
TRBV12-3/TRBV12-4,TRBJ1-2,ASSPPGAGGYGYT
TRBV4-1,TRBJ1-4,ASSPGLLTNEKLF
TRBV28,TRBJ2-5,ASSLPGVRGETQY
TRBV7-3,TRBJ1-6,ASSLDAGGPYNSPLH
TRBV20-1,TRBJ1-2,SARAVSGWFGYT
TRBV28,TRBJ2-5,ASSFFGTGPQETQY
TRBV7-2,TRBJ1-2,ASSLEAGVIYGYT
TRBV6-2/TRBV6-3,TRBJ2-3,ASFTRPGQGEDWATDTQY
TRBV7-9,TRBJ1-6,ASSLQTGSNSPLH
TRBV27,TRBJ1-5,ASSASTGGGHQPQH
TRBV20-1,TRBJ1-1,SANGRMNTEAF
TRBV27,TRBJ1-1,ASSLSLGGKRAF
TRBV7-2,TRBJ1-2,ASSLGSGGGYGYT
TRBV7-3,TRBJ2-1,ASSLFGTSVYNEQF